The entry that follows covers one T cell receptor beta chain sequence. TCRdb's copy holds only in-frame clones and misses some; the assay was immunoSEQ multiplex PCR. The sample holds about 430,000 clones, around nine tenths seen once. These data belong to a study of blood T cell repertoires in COVID-19. The V gene's germline CDR1 is MNHEY and CDR2 SVGAGI. V trimming: 5 bases; J trimming: 7 bases; junction bases outside the gene matches: 6. This CDR3 contains 13 residues. The clonotype originates from a woman younger than 30 who had been exposed to COVID-19. The rearrangement links TRBV6-5 to TRBJ2-7, with TRBD1 identical over 9 bases. The material sequenced was PBMCs or T cells enriched from blood (not recorded which). The CDR3: CASSRDRVGEQYF. The CDR3 DNA sequence: TGTGCCAGCAGTCGGGACAGGGTGGGGGAGCAGTACTTC.